One and the same sample provided the 31 T cell receptor beta chains below, sequenced in a study of response to subunit inactivated influenza vaccine (dated by TCRdb to the late 2010s). Receptor libraries were prepared by RT-PCR. Sequencing was carried out with an Illumina HiSeq 2500. Through fastp at Q25 and MiXCR, TCRdb rebuilt clones from the public reads, retaining in-frame beta chains. Rows with one shared CDR3 protein collapse into an entry with the most common genes and DNA. Across this sample there are 450,000 to 550,000 distinct CDR3 sequences, with around 25% seen only once. The ten largest clones represent about 1.9% of the sample. The source was CD4+ T cells sorted from PBMCs, collected approximately 5 days after vaccination. All receptors derive from a man between 50 and 59 years old who received an inactivated influenza vaccine. Donor details come from another sample of the same person, matched by shared clones.

This chain connects TRBV11-3 to TRBJ2-7; D not resolved. The germline V gene encodes CDR1 SGHNT and CDR2 YENEEA. The V gene lost 2 bases and the J gene lost 6 bases, with 11 bases spanning the gap. The CDR3 spans 13 residues. CDR3 sequence: CASSLTRRSEQYF. Written as DNA, the CDR3 is TGTGCCAGCAGCTTAACTCGACGGAGCGAGCAGTACTTC.

The table lists this clonotype with a few counts. The J gene is TRBJ1-5, the V gene TRBV7-2; 7 bases are a match to TRBD1. The germline gives CDR1 SGHTA, CDR2 FQGNSA. V dropped 5 bases and J dropped 3; count of bases not matched to a gene: 4. CDR3 length equals 14 residues. CDR3 sequence reads: CASSPTGANQPQHF. As DNA, the CDR3 is TGTGCCAGCAGCCCTACAGGGGCCAATCAGCCCCAGCATTTT.

This clonotype was counted only a few times. V usage is TRBV7-3 and J usage is TRBJ2-7; perhaps TRBD2 as D (6 bases). With 1 base removed from V and 6 bases from J, the gap between germline ends came to 16 bases. The CDR3 is made up of 15 amino acids. CDR1 is SGHTA, CDR2 FQGTGA, per germline. The CDR3 loop reads CASSLSGPLRGEQYF. Here the CDR3 DNA reads TGTGCCAGCAGCTTAAGTGGACCCCTGCGGGGCGAGCAGTACTTC.

This chain links TRBV2 with TRBJ2-3; D possibly matches TRBD1 or TRBD2 (6 bases each). There are 14 residues in the CDR3. The germline gives CDR1 SNHLY, CDR2 FYNNEI. Trimming took 5 bases from V and 5 from J, leaving 14 bases between them. The CDR3 loop reads CASSWGAGLDTQYF. The CDR3 DNA sequence: TGTGCCAGCAGTTGGGGGGCAGGTTTAGATACGCAGTATTTT. Supplemented by reference TRBV2 and TRBJ2-3, the full variable domain reads EPEVTQTPSHQVTQMGQEVILRCVPISNHLYFYWYRQILGQKVEFLVSFYNNEISEKSEIFDDQFSVERPDGSNFTLKIRSTKLEDSAMYFCASSWGAGLDTQYFGPGTRLTVL.

Here the CDR3 reads CAISEPDKPEYGYTF. CDR3 in DNA: TGTGCCATCAGTGAGCCGGACAAGCCAGAGTATGGCTACACCTTC. The gene calls are TRBV10-3 and TRBJ1-2; D perhaps matches TRBD1 (5 bases). The V end was cut by 2 bases, the J end by 5 bases, with 15 bases between. The CDR3 runs 15 residues. Germline V gene lookup returns CDR1 ENHRY and CDR2 SYGVKD.

With respect to this clonotype: The junction departs from the called germline gene at one end, perhaps through a read error. The genes are TRBV15 and TRBJ2-1; the match to TRBD1 covers 7 bases. CDR3 length equals 15 residues. In germline, CDR1 is LNHNV, CDR2 YYDKDF (reference sequence). CDR3 coding DNA: TGTGCCACCAGCAGAGATGCCGCCGACCGACAGGGCCAGATCTTC. As protein: CATSRDAADRQGQIF.

The chain employs TRBV18 and TRBJ2-7; 9 nucleotides align to TRBD1. The CDR3 consists of 13 residues. The germline gives CDR1 KGHSH, CDR2 LQKENI. Trimming at V came to 2 bases and at J to 5 bases, leaving 1 base not matched to a gene. The CDR3 region is CASSPTGGHEQYF. CDR3 DNA: TGTGCCAGCTCACCAACAGGGGGCCACGAGCAGTACTTC.

The chain has TRBV7-9 and TRBJ2-1, with TRBD1 identical over 9 bases. CDR1 is SEHNR and CDR2 is FQNEAQ in the germline V gene (reference sequence). V dropped 5 bases and J dropped 9; count of bases not matched to a gene: 2. There are 12 residues in the CDR3. CDR3 sequence reads: CASSRQGGEQFF. DNA of the CDR3: TGTGCCAGCAGCCGACAGGGGGGTGAGCAGTTCTTC.

This clonotype has just a few counts. This chain links TRBV24-1 with TRBJ2-1; 11 bases align to TRBD2. CDR3 length equals 16 residues. Losses at the gene ends were 4 bases for V and 6 bases for J; bases not matched to a gene: 7. Germline CDR1 KGHDR, CDR2 SFDVKD. This chain's CDR3 is CATSDALAGDFNEQFF. The DNA of the CDR3 is TGTGCCACCAGTGACGCACTAGCGGGAGATTTCAATGAGCAGTTCTTC.

The chain uses TRBV2 and TRBJ2-3; unclear D gene. Germline CDR1 and CDR2: SNHLY and FYNNEI. V was clipped by 2 bases and J by 2 bases, with 8 bases between them. The CDR3 sequence is 14 residues long. In DNA, the CDR3 is TGTGCCAGCAGTGAAAGGCTCCCCACAGATACGCAGTATTTT. Protein sequence: CASSERLPTDTQYF.

The rearrangement uses TRBV12-3 or TRBV12-4 and TRBJ2-5; maybe TRBD1 (6 bases). The V gene lost 8 bases and the J gene lost 3 bases, with 13 bases spanning the gap. The CDR3 is 13 residues long. The CDR3, as DNA: TGTGCCAGCTCCCAGGACAGAAAAGAGACCCAGTACTTC. Amino acid sequence: CASSQDRKETQYF.

With regard to this clonotype: A much larger clone lies a single base off, so this may be a read error. The V call is TRBV15, the J call TRBJ2-3; D is undetermined. This CDR3 is built from 13 residues. Germline V lookup: CDR1 LNHNV, CDR2 YYDKDF (reference sequence). Here the CDR3 DNA reads TGTGCCACCAGCAAAGCCCGTGCAGATACGAAGTATTTT. Translated: CATSKARADTKYF.

There are a few counts of this clonotype. V and J are TRBV4-2 and TRBJ1-5; no reliable D call. The V end lost 1 base, the J end lost 0 bases, and 19 bases lay between the germline ends. Germline lookup yields CDR1 LGHNA and CDR2 YNFKEQ. The CDR3 consists of 19 residues. The CDR3 region is CASSQVDGTVPNSNQPQHF. The DNA of the CDR3 is TGTGCCAGCAGCCAAGTGGACGGAACCGTACCCAATAGCAATCAGCCCCAGCATTTT.

The V gene is TRBV20-1, the J gene TRBJ1-5; 8 nucleotides line up with TRBD1. Germline V gene sequence: CDR1 DFQATT, CDR2 SNEGSKA (reference sequence). The CDR3 has 15 residues. After removal of 0 bases from V and 6 bases from J, the junction contained 7 bases not matched to a gene. The chain's CDR3 is CSARDPGGLGQPQHF. CDR3 nucleotides: TGCAGTGCTAGAGATCCAGGGGGCCTGGGTCAGCCCCAGCATTTT.

This clonotype was counted a few times. The chain uses TRBV12-3 or TRBV12-4 and TRBJ2-7; 8 bases line up with TRBD2. The V gene end was trimmed by 5 bases and the J gene end by 4 bases; junction bases not matched to a gene: 4. The CDR3 contains 13 residues. The CDR3 DNA reads as TGTGCCAGCAGTAGGGGACTAGAGTACGAGCAGTACTTC. This sequence encodes CASSRGLEYEQYF.

The chain joins TRBV2 to TRBJ2-7, with 7 bases that match TRBD1. V gave up 10 bases and J gave up 3 bases; unmatched junction bases: 6. This CDR3 spans 12 amino acids. The germline CDR1 and CDR2 sequences are SNHLY and FYNNEI. In nucleotides, the CDR3 is TGTGCCACCTCGGGACAGAGCTACGAGCAGTACTTC. Protein sequence: CATSGQSYEQYF.

V gene TRBV6-5 combines with J gene TRBJ1-5; weak D call: TRBD1 (5 bases). With 0 bases removed from V and 4 bases from J, the gap between germline ends came to 10 bases. This CDR3 comprises 15 residues. The V gene's germline CDR1 is MNHEY and CDR2 SVGAGI. As DNA, the CDR3 is TGTGCCAGCAGTTACTCAGGGGTTCCGAATCAGCCCCAGCATTTT. Protein sequence: CASSYSGVPNQPQHF.

The CDR3 DNA reads as TGCAGCGCAGTTGGAAGGACCTACAATGAGCAGTTCTTC. Its protein product is CSAVGRTYNEQFF. This sequence joins TRBV29-1 and TRBJ2-1; D is unclear. The CDR3 consists of 13 residues. Trimming removed 7 bases at V and 2 bases at J, with 12 bases between. In germline, CDR1 is SQVTM, CDR2 ANQGSEA.

This clonotype was detected only a few times. This chain uses TRBV5-1 with TRBJ2-7; 9 nucleotides match TRBD1. This CDR3 is built from 14 residues. V lost 3 bases to trimming and J lost 5 bases; unmatched junction nucleotides: 6. CDR1 and CDR2 from the germline V gene are SGHRS and YFSETQ. The CDR3 DNA sequence: TGCGCCAGCAGCTCCGGGACAGGGTACCACGAGCAGTACTTC. Translation gives CASSSGTGYHEQYF.

The chain employs TRBV10-3 and TRBJ2-3; TRBD1 agrees at 12 bases. The CDR3 runs 15 residues. CDR1 and CDR2 from the germline V gene are ENHRY and SYGVKD. The ends lost 5 bases at V and 4 bases at J; junction bases unmatched: 4. CDR3 loop: CAISKGTGGADTQYF. Here the CDR3 DNA reads TGTGCCATCAGTAAGGGGACAGGGGGCGCAGATACGCAGTATTTT.

This clonotype showed up just a few times. The J gene is TRBJ2-7, the V gene TRBV29-1; a weak D match, TRBD1 (6 bases). Trimming took 4 bases from V and 5 from J, leaving 18 bases between them. Germline CDR1 reads SQVTM; CDR2 reads ANQGSEA. The CDR3 is 14 residues long. CDR3 amino acids: CSVVLYREGNEQYF. The CDR3 DNA follows: TGCAGCGTTGTATTGTACAGGGAAGGTAACGAGCAGTACTTC.

This clonotype was detected only a few times. The chain employs TRBV4-2 and TRBJ2-7; 8 bases agree with TRBD2. The CDR3 runs 15 residues. In germline, CDR1 is LGHNA, CDR2 YNFKEQ. Trimming at V came to 4 bases and at J to 2 bases, leaving 7 bases not matched to a gene. The CDR3 nucleotides are TGTGCCAGCAGCCCCGGCGGGGGACTAGCCTACGAGCAGTACTTC. This encodes CASSPGGGLAYEQYF.

The V call is TRBV20-1, the J call TRBJ1-1; D remains ambiguous. Germline lookup yields CDR1 DFQATT and CDR2 SNEGSKA (reference sequence). V was clipped by 4 bases and J by 1 base, with 7 bases between them. The CDR3 sequence is 12 residues long. The CDR3, as DNA: TGCAGTGCTACCAATACGAACACTGAAGCTTTCTTT. Translation: CSATNTNTEAFF.

There are many counts of this clonotype. The chain recombines TRBV7-8 with TRBJ1-2; tentatively, D is TRBD1 (5 bases). This CDR3 is built from 14 residues. CDR1 SGHVS and CDR2 FQNEAQ come from the germline V gene. V was shortened by 5 bases and J by 8 bases, with 18 bases between the two germline ends. The CDR3 DNA reads as TGTGCCAGCAGCACCCGGGTTAGGGACGGCGGCTACACCTTC. Its translation is CASSTRVRDGGYTF. Using reference TRBV7-8 and TRBJ1-2 for the parts outside the CDR3, the full variable domain is GAGVSQSPRYKVAKRGQDVALRCDPISGHVSLFWYQQALGQGPEFLTYFQNEAQLDKSGLPSDRFFAERPEGSVSTLKIQRTQQEDSAVYLCASSTRVRDGGYTFGSGTRLTVV.

The chain is built from TRBV7-9 and TRBJ2-1; the match to TRBD2 covers 14 bases. V lost 5 bases, J lost 9 bases, and 9 bases stayed unmatched. Germline V gene lookup returns CDR1 SEHNR and CDR2 FQNEAQ (reference sequence). This CDR3 contains 16 residues. CDR3 protein: CASSPPGLAGVIEQFF. The CDR3 DNA sequence: TGTGCCAGCAGCCCCCCGGGACTAGCGGGAGTGATTGAGCAGTTCTTC. Looking up the rest from reference TRBV7-9 and TRBJ2-1 gives the full variable domain: DTGVSQNPRHKITKRGQNVTFRCDPISEHNRLYWYRQTLGQGPEFLTYFQNEAQLEKSRLLSDRFSAERPKGSFSTLEIQRTEQGDSAMYLCASSPPGLAGVIEQFFGPGTRLTVL.

The CDR3 protein is CASRPGSGGPDTQYF. The CDR3 DNA reads TGTGCCAGCAGACCCGGTTCGGGGGGGCCAGATACGCAGTATTTT. V is TRBV12-3 or TRBV12-4 and J is TRBJ2-3, with 8 bases fitting TRBD2. V was pared by 6 bases and J by 4 bases, with 9 bases of the junction left unmatched. The CDR3 consists of 15 residues.

This clonotype was counted between two and nine times. The chain recombines TRBV5-1 with TRBJ2-5, with D possibly being TRBD2 (7 bases). CDR1 and CDR2 from the germline V gene are SGHRS and YFSETQ. The CDR3 extends over 16 amino acids. V lost 4 bases and J 5 bases, leaving 21 bases between the germline ends. The CDR3 DNA reads as TGCGCCAGCAGCATCGCTATGGGGGGGGCGTCGGAGACCCAGTACTTC. Translating it yields CASSIAMGGASETQYF.

The CDR3 spells CASTTQAGNTEAFF. CDR3 nucleotide sequence: TGTGCCAGCACCACCCAGGCTGGGAACACTGAAGCTTTCTTT. The chain combines TRBV6-1 with TRBJ1-1; D unclear. V was pared by 7 bases and J by 1 base, with 13 bases between. CDR3 length: 14 residues. Looked up from germline, CDR1 is MNHNS and CDR2 is SASEGT.

The V gene is TRBV12-3 or TRBV12-4, the J gene TRBJ2-7, with a tentative D call TRBD2 (5 bases). Deletions cut 4 bases from V and 2 bases from J, with 12 bases between. The CDR3 is 14 amino acids. The CDR3 DNA reads TGTGCCAGCAGTTCGGGGATTCGAACCTACGAGCAGTACTTC. This sequence encodes CASSSGIRTYEQYF.

This clonotype was seen at least ten times. The genes are TRBV7-9 and TRBJ2-1; possibly TRBD1 for D (5 bases). The CDR3 spans 14 residues. Germline V gene data show CDR1 as SEHNR and CDR2 as FQNEAQ (reference sequence). V dropped 5 bases and J dropped 2 bases, with 10 bases sitting between them. CDR3 nucleotides: TGTGCCAGCAGCCCTGGACAAACCTACAATGAGCAGTTCTTC. Translation gives CASSPGQTYNEQFF.

This clonotype turned up a few times. The chain combines TRBV20-1 with TRBJ2-6; TRBD1 matches at 8 bases. With 4 bases clipped from V and 8 bases from J, the junction kept 7 bases outside the gene matches. Germline V gives CDR1 DFQATT, CDR2 SNEGSKA (reference sequence). The CDR3 sequence is 14 residues long. The CDR3 DNA sequence: TGCAGTGCTACGGACAGGGCCAGCTCCAACGTCCTGACTTTC. It codes for CSATDRASSNVLTF.